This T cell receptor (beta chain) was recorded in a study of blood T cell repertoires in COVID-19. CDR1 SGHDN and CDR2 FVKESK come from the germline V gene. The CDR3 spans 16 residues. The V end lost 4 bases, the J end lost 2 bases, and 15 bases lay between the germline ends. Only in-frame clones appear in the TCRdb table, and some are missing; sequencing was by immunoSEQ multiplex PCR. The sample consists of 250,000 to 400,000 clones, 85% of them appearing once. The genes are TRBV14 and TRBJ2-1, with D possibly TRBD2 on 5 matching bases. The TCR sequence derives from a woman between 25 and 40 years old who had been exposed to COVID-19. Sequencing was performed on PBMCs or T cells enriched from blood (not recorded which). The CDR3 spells CASSPFAGNPYNEQFF. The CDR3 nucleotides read TGTGCCAGCAGCCCTTTCGCGGGTAATCCCTACAATGAGCAGTTCTTC.